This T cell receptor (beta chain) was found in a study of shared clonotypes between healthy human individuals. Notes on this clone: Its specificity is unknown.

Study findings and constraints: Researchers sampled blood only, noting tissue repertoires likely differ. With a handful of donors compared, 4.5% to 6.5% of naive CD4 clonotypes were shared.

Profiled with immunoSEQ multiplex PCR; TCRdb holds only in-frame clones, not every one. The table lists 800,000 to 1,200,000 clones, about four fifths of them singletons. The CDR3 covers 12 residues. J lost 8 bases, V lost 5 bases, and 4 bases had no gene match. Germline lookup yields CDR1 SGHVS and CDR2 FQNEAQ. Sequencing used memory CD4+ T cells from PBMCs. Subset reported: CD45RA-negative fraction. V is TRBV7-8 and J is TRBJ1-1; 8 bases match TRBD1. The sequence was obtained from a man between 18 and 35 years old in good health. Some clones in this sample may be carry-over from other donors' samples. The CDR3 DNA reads TGTGCCAGCAGCAGCGACAGGGGAGAAGCTTTCTTT. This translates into CASSSDRGEAFF.